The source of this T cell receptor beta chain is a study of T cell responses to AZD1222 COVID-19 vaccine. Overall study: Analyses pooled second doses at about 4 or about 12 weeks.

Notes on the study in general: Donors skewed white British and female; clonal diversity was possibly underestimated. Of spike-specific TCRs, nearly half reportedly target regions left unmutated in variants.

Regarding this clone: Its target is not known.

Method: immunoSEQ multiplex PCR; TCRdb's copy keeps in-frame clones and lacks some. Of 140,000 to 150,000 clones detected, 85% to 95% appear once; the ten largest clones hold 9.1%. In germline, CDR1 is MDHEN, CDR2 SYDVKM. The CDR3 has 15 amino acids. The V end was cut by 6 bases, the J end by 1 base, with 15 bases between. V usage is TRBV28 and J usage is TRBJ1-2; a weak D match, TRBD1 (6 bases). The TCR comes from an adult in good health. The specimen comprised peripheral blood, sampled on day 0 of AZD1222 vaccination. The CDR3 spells CASSPRDIDNYGYTF. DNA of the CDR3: TGTGCCAGCAGCCCCCGGGACATCGATAACTATGGCTACACCTTC.